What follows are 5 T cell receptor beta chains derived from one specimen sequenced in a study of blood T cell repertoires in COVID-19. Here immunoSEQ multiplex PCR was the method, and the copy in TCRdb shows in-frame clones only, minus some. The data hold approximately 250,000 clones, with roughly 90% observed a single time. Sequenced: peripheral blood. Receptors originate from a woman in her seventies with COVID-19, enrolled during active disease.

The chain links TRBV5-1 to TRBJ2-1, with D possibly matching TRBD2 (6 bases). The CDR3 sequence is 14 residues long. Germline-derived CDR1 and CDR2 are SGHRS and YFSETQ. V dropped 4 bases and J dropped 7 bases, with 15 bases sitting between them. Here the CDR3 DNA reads TGCGCCAGCAGCCTGGAGGGTGGGGGGAATGAGCAGTTCTTC. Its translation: CASSLEGGGNEQFF.

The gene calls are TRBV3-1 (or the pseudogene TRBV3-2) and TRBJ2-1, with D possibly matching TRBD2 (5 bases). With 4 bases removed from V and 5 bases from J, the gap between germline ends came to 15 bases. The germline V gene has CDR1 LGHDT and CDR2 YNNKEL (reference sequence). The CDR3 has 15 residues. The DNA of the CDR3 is TGTGCCAGCAGCCTATCGGCGTCTAGCCACAATGAGCAGTTCTTC. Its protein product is CASSLSASSHNEQFF.

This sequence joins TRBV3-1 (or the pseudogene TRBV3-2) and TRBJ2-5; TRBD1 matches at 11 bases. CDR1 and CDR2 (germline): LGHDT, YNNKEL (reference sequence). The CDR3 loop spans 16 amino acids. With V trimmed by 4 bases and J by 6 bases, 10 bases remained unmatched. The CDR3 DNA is TGTGCCAGCAGCCTTCCAACCGGACAGGGGGCAAAGACCCAGTACTTC. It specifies CASSLPTGQGAKTQYF.

CDR3 residues: CASSVDIGGSTEAFF. The CDR3 DNA is TGTGCCAGCAGCGTAGATATAGGAGGAAGCACTGAAGCTTTCTTT. This chain links TRBV9 with TRBJ1-1; D uncertain. This CDR3 contains 15 residues. Germline V gene sequence: CDR1 SGDLS, CDR2 YYNGEE. V was clipped by 0 bases and J by 4 bases, with 13 bases between them.

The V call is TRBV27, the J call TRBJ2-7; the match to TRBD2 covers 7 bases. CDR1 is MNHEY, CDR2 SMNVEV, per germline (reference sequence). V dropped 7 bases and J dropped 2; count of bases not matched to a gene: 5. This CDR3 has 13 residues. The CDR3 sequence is CASMGGSPYEQYF. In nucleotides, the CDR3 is TGTGCCAGCATGGGGGGGTCGCCCTACGAGCAGTACTTC.